These T cell receptor beta chains were read from a single sample in a study of graft-versus-host responses after intestinal transplantation. Generated by immunoSEQ multiplex PCR, the TCRdb table keeps only in-frame clones and is missing some. The profile shows some 70,000 clones, roughly 90% of them singletons. Sequencing used bone marrow, obtained 734 days after intestinal transplantation. These receptors came from a human patient who received an intestinal transplant, so some T cells may come from the graft donor. Both conserved end residues are part of each CDR3. Fields, in order: V gene, J gene, clone size, D gene, CDR3 DNA, CDR3 protein. The D gene is left open where the match is weak. Not all rows give a size; the values are once, few, many and, for expanded clones, a class.

TRBV7-9	TRBJ1-2	NA	NA	TGTGCCAGCAGTTTACCAAACAGCGGATGGAGGGATGGCTACACCTTC	CASSLPNSGWRDGYTF
TRBV10-3	TRBJ2-3	NA	TRBD1	TGTGCCATCAGCGCACAGGGGTTCACAGATACGCAGTATTTT	CAISAQGFTDTQYF
TRBV10-2	TRBJ2-7	NA	TRBD1	TGCGCCAGCAGTGGGGCAGGGGGTTATTACGAGCAGTACTTC	CASSGAGGYYEQYF
TRBV10-1	TRBJ1-2	few	NA	TGCGCCAGCAGTGTGAGGAGGTATGGCTACACCTTC	CASSVRRYGYTF
TRBV10-2	TRBJ1-4	NA	TRBD1	TGCGCCAGCAGTCAAGCGTTATCCGACAGGGTGGGAAGCGAAAAACTGTTTTTT	CASSQALSDRVGSEKLFF
TRBV2	TRBJ2-1	NA	NA	TGTGCCACAAGAGGGGAGAGCTCCTACAATGAGCAGTTCTTC	CATRGESSYNEQFF
TRBV11-3	TRBJ2-3	NA	TRBD1	TGTGCCAGCAGCTTGGGGGGACAGGAATTAGATACGCAGTATTTT	CASSLGGQELDTQYF
TRBV5-1	TRBJ1-2	NA	TRBD1	TGCGCCAGCAGCTTGTATCAGGGGGGAAGCTATGGCTACACCTTC	CASSLYQGGSYGYTF
TRBV7-6	TRBJ2-3	NA	NA	TGTGCCAGCAGCCCCGGGGGCAGTGGCACAGATACGCAGTATTTT	CASSPGGSGTDTQYF
TRBV5-4	TRBJ2-3	once	NA	TGTGCCAGCAGCCCCAATCCAGGGGACACAGATACGCAGTATTTT	CASSPNPGDTDTQYF
TRBV19	TRBJ2-1	NA	NA	TGTGCCAGTAGGCCGGGTCCCCCATACAATGAGCAGTTCTTC	CASRPGPPYNEQFF
TRBV6-6	TRBJ2-2	NA	TRBD1	TGTGCCAGCAGCCGAAGCCCGGACAGGGGGGCCGGGGAGCTGTTTTTT	CASSRSPDRGAGELFF
TRBV5-1	TRBJ2-5	NA	NA	TGCGCCAGCAGCTTGGCCGTAGGCTCGGAGACCCAGTACTTC	CASSLAVGSETQYF
TRBV12-5	TRBJ2-3	once	TRBD2	TGTGCTAGTGGTTTGTCAGTCCGCCTAGCGGGCGCAGATACGCAGTATTTT	CASGLSVRLAGADTQYF
TRBV15	TRBJ1-1	NA	NA	TGTGCCACCAGCAGAGATAGGACACTGAACACTGAAGCTTTCTTT	CATSRDRTLNTEAFF
TRBV7-3	TRBJ1-3	NA	TRBD1	TGTGCCAGCAGCACCCCCTCCGGACAGGGAGAGTCTGGAAACACCATATATTTT	CASSTPSGQGESGNTIYF
TRBV18	TRBJ2-2	NA	TRBD2	TGTGCCAGCTCACCACGGATACTGCCCCTCGGACTAGCGGGGGGGCCCGGCACCGGGGAGCTGTTTTTT	CASSPRILPLGLAGGPGTGELFF
TRBV9	TRBJ2-1	NA	TRBD2	TGTGCCAGCAGCGTAGGGCTTTCCAGTAGCGGGGAGTGGGTAGGCAATGAGCAGTTCTTC	CASSVGLSSSGEWVGNEQFF
TRBV7-2	TRBJ2-3	NA	NA	TGTGCCAGCACTGACATGGATACGCAGTATTTT	CASTDMDTQYF
TRBV5-5	TRBJ1-3	NA	NA	TGTGCCAGCAGCCCAGCCAAGGCTCTTTCTGGAAACACCATATATTTT	CASSPAKALSGNTIYF
TRBV5-1	TRBJ2-7	NA	NA	TGCGCCAGCAGCTTGACCTACTCCTACGAGCAGTACTTC	CASSLTYSYEQYF
TRBV9	TRBJ2-2	NA	TRBD2	TGTGCCAGCAGCGTCTATAGCGGGGGGCCCACCGGGGAGCTGTTTTTT	CASSVYSGGPTGELFF
TRBV7-6	TRBJ1-1	few	NA	TGTGCCAGCAGCCGTACGCTTGAAGCTTTCTTT	CASSRTLEAFF
TRBV5-1	TRBJ1-3	NA	NA	TGCGCCAGCAGCTTTGGACGAGGAAACACCATATATTTT	CASSFGRGNTIYF
TRBV6-5	TRBJ1-3	NA	NA	TGTGCCAGCCTCGGTAGCTCTGGAAACACCATATATTTT	CASLGSSGNTIYF
TRBV19	TRBJ1-2	NA	TRBD1	TGTGCCAGCAGAGGGCCCGGGACAGGGGGCGACCCTTACTATGGCTACACCTTC	CASRGPGTGGDPYYGYTF
TRBV6-5	TRBJ2-2	NA	TRBD1	TGTGCCAGCAGATCTACAGGGGGCCCTACCGGGGAGCTGTTTTTT	CASRSTGGPTGELFF
TRBV28	TRBJ1-1	NA	NA	TGTGCCAGCGCCCCTGGAAGTTCGAACACTGAAGCTTTCTTT	CASAPGSSNTEAFF
TRBV4-1	TRBJ1-2	NA	NA	TGCGCCAGCAGCCAAGGCGGTCAGGGTCTGGGCTATGGCTACACCTTC	CASSQGGQGLGYGYTF
TRBV4-2	TRBJ2-3	once	TRBD2	TGTGCCAGCAGCCAAGAACTAGCGGGCCTCACAGATACGCAGTATTTT	CASSQELAGLTDTQYF
TRBV11-3	TRBJ2-2	NA	TRBD2	TGTGCCAGCAGCTTATCTTACGGGAGGGACACGTCGAACACCGGGGAGCTGTTTTTT	CASSLSYGRDTSNTGELFF
TRBV4-1	TRBJ1-5	NA	NA	TGCGCCAGCAGCCAAGATCTTGGGGGGGGCCTACAGCCCCAGCATTTT	CASSQDLGGGLQPQHF
TRBV7-9	TRBJ1-1	few	NA	TGTGCCAGCAGCTTAGGCTGGGAGGTGAACACTGAAGCTTTCTTT	CASSLGWEVNTEAFF
TRBV7-9	TRBJ1-1	once	NA	TGTGCCAGCAGCTTATTAATATCGAACACTGAAGCTTTCTTT	CASSLLISNTEAFF
TRBV9	TRBJ2-2	NA	TRBD1	TGTGCCAGCAGCGCCCGACGGACAGGGGAAAACACCGGGGAGCTGTTTTTT	CASSARRTGENTGELFF
TRBV14	TRBJ1-4	NA	NA	TGTGCCAGCAGCCGACTTGTAGGAACGGGTAATGAAAAACTGTTTTTT	CASSRLVGTGNEKLFF
TRBV5-1	TRBJ1-2	few	NA	TGCGCCAGCAGCTTGGCCGGGACAACCTATGGCTACACCTTC	CASSLAGTTYGYTF